This TCR beta chain was documented in a study of cytomegalovirus exposure and HLA in healthy donors. Points on this clone: Different DNA sequences within this sample yield the same CDR3.

The PCR had 60 Vbeta and 13 Jbeta primers. The data were produced by immunoSEQ multiplex PCR, yet TCRdb's version contains in-frame clones alone and is incomplete. The sample lists over 90,000 clones, less than 85% occurring once. CDR1 is LNHDA and CDR2 is SQIVND in the germline V gene (reference sequence). The CDR3 spans 12 residues. V gave up 3 bases and J gave up 7 bases, with 7 bases separating them. The chain recombines TRBV19 with TRBJ1-5, with a weak D call TRBD1 (6 bases). Sequenced material: PBMCs. This TCR derives from an older woman in good health and CMV-seropositive. DNA for the CDR3: TGTGCCAGTAGTATTGGGGGCCAGCCCCAGCATTTT. It is translated as CASSIGGQPQHF.